The 29 T cell receptor beta chains reported below all come from one sample, sequenced in a study of T cell repertoires in cytomegalovirus infection. Antigen specificity for these receptors is unknown. One entry per CDR3 protein, called by TCRdb with MiXCR from the reads. The sample lists approximately 76,000 distinct CDR3 sequences; around 25% were seen once. The starting material was CD8+ T cells from cultured PBMCs, obtained from culture after CMV antigen stimulation. The source is a human donor in good health (CMV status not recorded). Some clones in this sample may be carry-over from other donors' samples.

The table lists this clonotype with many counts. V gene TRBV28 combines with J gene TRBJ2-5, with D perhaps TRBD2 (5 bases). This CDR3 region has 17 residues. CDR1 and CDR2 (germline): MDHEN, SYDVKM. Trimming took 3 bases from V and 2 from J, leaving 19 bases between them. In DNA, the CDR3 is TGTGCCAGCAGTTTGGTCCCGGCGGGCAAATATCAAGAGACCCAGTACTTC. Its protein is CASSLVPAGKYQETQYF.

CDR3 DNA sequence: TGTGCCAGCACCATACTAGCGGAAAACACCGGGGAGCTGTTTTTT. It encodes CASTILAENTGELFF. This chain connects TRBV7-6 to TRBJ2-2, with 8 bases aligning to TRBD2. V was pared by 7 bases and J by 2 bases, with 6 bases of the junction left unmatched. CDR1 and CDR2 (germline): SGHVS, FNYEAQ. The length of the CDR3 is 15 residues.

The CDR3: CSAGTRLAGTDTQYF. In DNA form, the CDR3 reads TGCAGTGCTGGAACCAGACTAGCGGGCACAGATACGCAGTATTTT. This rearrangement joins TRBV20-1 to TRBJ2-3; 9 bases align to TRBD2. In germline, CDR1 is DFQATT, CDR2 SNEGSKA (reference sequence). After removal of 5 bases from V and 1 base from J, the junction contained 7 bases not matched to a gene. CDR3 length equals 15 residues.

This clonotype was picked up many times. This chain's CDR3 is CASSLRKRGDYEQYF. In DNA, the CDR3 is TGTGCCAGCAGCTTACGTAAGCGGGGGGACTACGAGCAGTACTTC. The gene calls are TRBV7-8 and TRBJ2-7; 9 bases are a match to TRBD2. Germline CDR1 SGHVS, CDR2 FQNEAQ. Trimming removed 2 bases from V and 3 bases from J; junction bases left unmatched: 5. This CDR3 spans 15 amino acids.

The genes are TRBV10-3 and TRBJ2-7; the match to TRBD2 covers 15 bases. In germline, CDR1 is ENHRY, CDR2 SYGVKD. The V and J ends lost 10 bases and 2 bases, in that order; junction bases with no gene match: 12. The CDR3 spans 17 residues. CDR3 protein: CATAGTSGRWGTYEQYF. CDR3 coding DNA: TGTGCCACAGCCGGGACTAGCGGGAGGTGGGGGACCTACGAGCAGTACTTC.

This clonotype was counted many times. Relative to the germline gene, one junction end is altered; a read error may explain this. The chain combines TRBV7-7 with TRBJ2-1, with a possible D match to TRBD2 (7 bases). The germline gives CDR1 SSHAT, CDR2 FNYEAQ (reference sequence). This CDR3 is built from 16 residues. In DNA, the CDR3 is TGTGCTAGCAGCCTATCCGGGGGGCCTCTTTACAATGAGCAGTTCTTC. Encoded protein: CASSLSGGPLYNEQFF.

This clonotype was detected a few times. This chain connects TRBV12-3 or TRBV12-4 to TRBJ2-2; D might be TRBD2 (5 bases). The V and J ends lost 5 bases and 3 bases respectively, with 13 bases between them. The CDR3 length is 15 residues. CDR3 sequence (DNA): TGTGCCAGCAGTATCCCCGGGCGGGACACCGGGGAGCTGTTTTTT. Encoded protein: CASSIPGRDTGELFF.

This clonotype occurred many times. This rearrangement joins TRBV6-2 or TRBV6-3 to TRBJ2-7; no clear D. Germline V gene sequence: CDR1 MNHEY, CDR2 SVGEGT. The CDR3 extends over 12 amino acids. V was shortened by 4 bases and J by 1 base, with 5 bases between the two germline ends. The CDR3 coding sequence is TGTGCCAGCAGTTCACATTCCTACGAGCAGTACTTC. Translating it yields CASSSHSYEQYF.

The CDR3 protein is CASSLTQDRGLQNIQYF. DNA of the CDR3: TGTGCCAGCAGTCTAACTCAGGACAGGGGGCTTCAAAACATTCAGTACTTC. This chain uses TRBV27 with TRBJ2-4, with 11 bases lining up with TRBD1. Germline CDR1 MNHEY, CDR2 SMNVEV (reference sequence). The CDR3 is 17 residues long. J was trimmed by 5 bases and V by 5 bases; bases with no gene match: 11.

A note on this clonotype: The junction and the germline gene differ at one end; a read error may be behind it. This rearrangement joins TRBV2 to TRBJ2-1; 9 nucleotides align to TRBD1. The CDR3 totals 14 residues. Germline V lookup: CDR1 SNHLY, CDR2 FYNNEI. CDR3: CATIPGQGYNDQFF. The CDR3 DNA is TGTGCCACCATTCCGGGACAGGGTTACAATGATCAGTTCTTC.

This chain uses TRBV11-2 with TRBJ1-2; maybe TRBD1 (6 bases). CDR1 and CDR2 (germline): SGHAT, FQNNGV. Trimming removed 3 bases at V and 4 bases at J, with 12 bases between. The CDR3 is 14 residues long. CDR3 nucleotide sequence: TGTGCCAGCAGCTTTGGCGGGGGGCTCTATGGCTACACCTTC. It yields the protein CASSFGGGLYGYTF. The entire variable domain, with the rest obtained from reference TRBV11-2 and TRBJ1-2, is as follows: EAGVAQSPRYKIIEKRQSVAFWCNPISGHATLYWYQQILGQGPKLLIQFQNNGVVDDSQLPKDRFSAERLKGVDSTLKIQPAKLEDSAVYLCASSFGGGLYGYTFGSGTRLTVV.

The table lists this clonotype with many counts. The chain is built from TRBV28 and TRBJ2-2, with 11 bases fitting TRBD1. V trimming: 6 bases; J trimming: 1 base; junction bases outside the gene matches: 10. Germline CDR1 is MDHEN and CDR2 is SYDVKM. The CDR3 runs 18 residues. CDR3 region: CASSISDRGLQNTGELFF. The DNA of the CDR3 is TGTGCCAGCAGCATTTCGGACAGGGGGCTACAGAACACCGGGGAGCTGTTTTTT.

This clonotype was counted many times. The J gene is TRBJ2-7, the V gene TRBV5-5; tentatively, D is TRBD2 (6 bases). Trimming removed 0 bases from V and 3 bases from J, with 25 bases in between. CDR3 length equals 19 residues. In germline, CDR1 is SGHKS, CDR2 YYEKEE (reference sequence). In DNA form, the CDR3 reads TGTGCCAGCAGCTTGGCCGGAGAGGGCAGGGAGGTATGGGGCTACGAGCAGTACTTC. It encodes CASSLAGEGREVWGYEQYF.

This clonotype was recorded a few times. V and J are TRBV27 and TRBJ1-1, with 8 bases that match TRBD1. Trimming removed 5 bases from V and 5 bases from J; junction bases left unmatched: 7. CDR1 and CDR2 (germline): MNHEY, SMNVEV (reference sequence). The CDR3 covers 14 residues. CDR3 sequence (DNA): TGTGCCAGCAGTGACAGGGGACGGTTTACTGAAGCTTTCTTT. It yields the protein CASSDRGRFTEAFF.

This chain links TRBV20-1 with TRBJ2-2; TRBD2 matches at 9 bases. The CDR3 has 16 residues. Germline V gives CDR1 DFQATT, CDR2 SNEGSKA (reference sequence). With V trimmed by 0 bases and J by 2 bases, 4 bases remained unmatched. CDR3 amino acids: CSARERLAANTGELFF. The CDR3 coding sequence is TGCAGTGCTAGAGAACGACTAGCGGCAAACACCGGGGAGCTGTTTTTT.

The rearrangement links TRBV2 to TRBJ1-3; 8 bases are shared with TRBD1. This CDR3 has 16 residues. CDR1 and CDR2 from the germline V gene are SNHLY and FYNNEI. The V gene end was trimmed by 7 bases and the J gene end by 4 bases; junction bases not matched to a gene: 12. In DNA form, the CDR3 reads TGTGCCAGCATTCTAGTCCAGGGGGCGCGAGGAAACACCATATATTTT. It encodes CASILVQGARGNTIYF.

The chain carries TRBV6-2 or TRBV6-3 and TRBJ2-7, with 7 bases aligning to TRBD1. After removal of 5 bases from V and 5 bases from J, the junction contained 12 bases not matched to a gene. Germline CDR1 MNHEY, CDR2 SVGEGT. CDR3 length equals 15 residues. CDR3 protein: CASSEATGVANEQYF. Here the CDR3 DNA reads TGTGCCAGCAGTGAGGCTACAGGGGTGGCCAACGAGCAGTACTTC.

The chain employs TRBV7-9 and TRBJ2-2, with no clear D. Germline V gene sequence: CDR1 SEHNR, CDR2 FQNEAQ (reference sequence). This CDR3 comprises 16 residues. V gave up 5 bases and J gave up 3 bases, with 16 bases separating them. The DNA of the CDR3 is TGTGCCAGCAGCCCTGGGTATACCGTTGACACCGGGGAGCTGTTTTTT. This gives the protein CASSPGYTVDTGELFF.

This clonotype has just a few counts. The chain uses TRBV5-4 and TRBJ2-7; D ambiguous. V was trimmed by 0 bases and J by 6 bases, leaving 10 bases between them. In germline, CDR1 is SGHNT, CDR2 YYREEE (reference sequence). The length of the CDR3 is 13 residues. CDR3 nucleotides: TGTGCCAGCAGCTTGGGTCAGGCGGCCGAGCAGTACTTC. Protein product: CASSLGQAAEQYF.

The rearrangement joins TRBV6-1 to TRBJ1-1; no clear D. This CDR3 has 10 amino acids. The germline gives CDR1 MNHNS, CDR2 SASEGT. V gave up 3 bases and J gave up 11 bases, with 7 bases separating them. The CDR3 DNA follows: TGTGCCAGCAGTGATAGGGCGGCTTTCTTT. Encoded protein: CASSDRAAFF.

To note about this clonotype: Mismatch with germline at one junction end may stem from a read error. V is TRBV4-1 and J is TRBJ2-1; 14 positions match TRBD2. The germline gives CDR1 MGHRA, CDR2 YSYEKL. The CDR3 runs to 16 residues. Written as DNA, the CDR3 is TGTGCCAGCAGGGAGACTAGCGGGGGGGCGTACAATGAGCAGTTCTTC. This translates into CASRETSGGAYNEQFF.

This clonotype has ten or more counts. The V and J genes are TRBV11-1 and TRBJ1-6; 8 positions match TRBD1. Germline CDR1 SGHAT, CDR2 FQDESV (reference sequence). The CDR3 has 14 amino acids. J gave up 7 bases and V 5 bases, and 4 bases lay outside the gene matches. CDR3: CASSHRGNNSPLHF. The CDR3 nucleotides are TGTGCCAGCAGCCACAGGGGGAACAATTCACCCCTCCACTTT.

In its sample, this clonotype was seen a few times. This chain links TRBV29-1 with TRBJ2-1; 8 bases line up with TRBD2. J lost 2 bases, V lost 5 bases, and 2 bases had no gene match. In germline, CDR1 is SQVTM, CDR2 ANQGSEA. The CDR3 loop spans 13 amino acids. The CDR3 DNA reads TGCAGCGTTCCGGGACTAGCCTACAATGAGCAGTTCTTC. Residues: CSVPGLAYNEQFF.

The chain links TRBV2 to TRBJ1-6, with D tentatively TRBD1 (6 bases). Trimming stripped 2 bases from V and 13 bases from J, with 12 bases between. This CDR3 is built from 13 residues. The germline CDR1 and CDR2 sequences are SNHLY and FYNNEI. The CDR3 spells CASSELPGHPLHF. For the CDR3, the DNA is TGTGCCAGCAGTGAATTACCGGGACATCCCCTCCACTTT.

The chain combines TRBV5-1 with TRBJ2-7; no firm D call. Trimming removed 6 bases at V and 3 bases at J, with 7 bases between. The CDR3 sequence is 11 residues long. Per the germline V gene, CDR1 is SGHRS and CDR2 is YFSETQ. The chain's CDR3 is CASKDGYEQYF. The CDR3 nucleotides are TGCGCCAGCAAAGATGGCTACGAGCAGTACTTC.

V usage is TRBV19 and J usage is TRBJ1-1, with 10 bases aligning to TRBD1. The CDR3 sequence is 16 residues long. Trimming at V came to 7 bases and at J to 3 bases, leaving 11 bases not matched to a gene. Germline V CDR1 and CDR2: LNHDA, SQIVND (reference sequence). CDR3 nucleotides: TGTGCCAGTATCTCGGACAGGGGGTGGATGTACACTGAAGCTTTCTTT. This codes for CASISDRGWMYTEAFF.

The chain combines TRBV20-1 with TRBJ1-1; D is possibly TRBD1 (5 bases). V lost 3 bases to trimming and J lost 3 bases, with 14 bases between them. Germline V gene data show CDR1 as DFQATT and CDR2 as SNEGSKA (reference sequence). CDR3 length equals 14 residues. The CDR3 sequence is CSASRDSRDTEAFF. CDR3 DNA sequence: TGCAGTGCTAGCCGGGACTCGCGAGACACTGAAGCTTTCTTT.

This clonotype has ten or more counts. This chain connects TRBV27 to TRBJ1-1; a weak D match, TRBD1 (5 bases). With 3 bases removed from V and 4 bases from J, the gap between germline ends came to 12 bases. The germline V gene encodes CDR1 MNHEY and CDR2 SMNVEV (reference sequence). The CDR3 spans 14 residues. The CDR3: CASSLPGTGTEAFF. The CDR3 nucleotides read TGTGCCAGCAGTTTGCCAGGGACGGGCACTGAAGCTTTCTTT.

In the case of this clonotype: This CDR3 is missing its conserved last phenylalanine or tryptophan, likely due to a read error. This rearrangement joins TRBV15 to TRBJ2-1; the D is unclear. The CDR3 is 15 residues long. V was cut by 0 bases and J by 3 bases, with 9 bases left in between. Germline values: CDR1 LNHNV, CDR2 YYDKDF (reference sequence). Here the CDR3 reads CATSRDLYSYNEQFS. DNA of the CDR3: TGTGCCACCAGCAGAGATCTATATAGCTACAATGAGCAGTTCTCC.